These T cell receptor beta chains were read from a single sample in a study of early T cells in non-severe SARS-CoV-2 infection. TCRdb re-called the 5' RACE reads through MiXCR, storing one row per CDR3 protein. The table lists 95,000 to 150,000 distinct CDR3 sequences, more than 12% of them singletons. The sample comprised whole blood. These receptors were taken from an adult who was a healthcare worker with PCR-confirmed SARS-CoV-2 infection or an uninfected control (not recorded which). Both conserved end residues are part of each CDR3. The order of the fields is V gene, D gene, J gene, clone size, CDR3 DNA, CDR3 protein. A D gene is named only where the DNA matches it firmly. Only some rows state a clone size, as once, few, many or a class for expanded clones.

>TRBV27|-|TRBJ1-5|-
TGTGCCAGCAGCCCCGGACCAGTCCCCCAGCATTTT
CASSPGPVPQHF
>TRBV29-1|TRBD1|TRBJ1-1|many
TGCAGCGGGGTCTGGGACAGGAACACTGAAGCTTTCTTT
CSGVWDRNTEAFF
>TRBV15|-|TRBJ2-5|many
TGTGCCACCAGCAGAGAGTCTAGAGAGACCCAGTACTTC
CATSRESRETQYF
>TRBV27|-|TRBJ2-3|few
TGTGCCAGCAGTTCCCCGGGATCTACGCAGTATTTT
CASSSPGSTQYF
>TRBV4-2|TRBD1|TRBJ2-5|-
TGTGCCAGCAGCCAAACGGACAGGGGGGAGACCCAGTACTTC
CASSQTDRGETQYF
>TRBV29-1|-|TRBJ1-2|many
TGCAGCGTTGACAGGGACCATGGCTACACCTTC
CSVDRDHGYTF
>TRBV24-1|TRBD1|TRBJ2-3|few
TGTGCCACCAGTGACGTACCGGGACAGGGTCGTGCAGATACGCAGTATTTT
CATSDVPGQGRADTQYF
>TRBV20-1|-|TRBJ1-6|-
TGCAGTGCCCCCGAAGGGGCGGATAATTCACCCCTCCACTTT
CSAPEGADNSPLHF
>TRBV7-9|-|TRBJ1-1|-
TGTGCCAGCAGCTTAGGTTGGGACGAGGGCACTGAAGCTTTCTTT
CASSLGWDEGTEAFF
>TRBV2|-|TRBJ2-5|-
TGTGCCAGCAGTGAAGATCTCGGCTGGACTTTATCCCCAAGGATGGACTTC
CASSEDLGWTLSPRMDF
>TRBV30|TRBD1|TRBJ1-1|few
TGTGCCTGGAGTGCCCTGGGACAGGGTGGCACTGAAGCTTTCTTT
CAWSALGQGGTEAFF
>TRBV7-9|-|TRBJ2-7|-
TGTGCCAGCAGCTTAGGGGACTGGATAGCCGACGAGCAGTACTTC
CASSLGDWIADEQYF
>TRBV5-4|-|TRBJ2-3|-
TGTGCCAGCAGCTCCCGCCGGTCGATGGGGCACACAGATACGCAGTATTTT
CASSSRRSMGHTDTQYF
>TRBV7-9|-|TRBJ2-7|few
TGTGCCAGCAGCTTACTCGGGGCCTCGTTCGAGCAGTACTTC
CASSLLGASFEQYF
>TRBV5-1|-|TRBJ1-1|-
TGCGCCAGCAGAAGTGCGGGGTCCCCGTGGACTGAAGCTTTCTTT
CASRSAGSPWTEAFF
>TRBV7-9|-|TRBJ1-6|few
TGTGCCAGCAGCTCTAGAATCGGGACGCATAATTCACCCCTCCACTTT
CASSSRIGTHNSPLHF
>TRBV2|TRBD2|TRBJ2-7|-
TGTGCCAGCAGTGGGACTAGCGGGTCCTACGAGCAGTACTTC
CASSGTSGSYEQYF
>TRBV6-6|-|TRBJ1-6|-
TGTGCCAGCAGTTATGGACAGCTGAGCTCCTATAATTCACCCCTCCACTTT
CASSYGQLSSYNSPLHF
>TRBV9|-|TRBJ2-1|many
TGTGCCAGCAGCGTGGGACCAGGGTCCGATGAGCAGTTCTTC
CASSVGPGSDEQFF
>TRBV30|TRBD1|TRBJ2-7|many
TGTGCCTGGGGTTTGACGGGACAGCTCTACGAGCAGTACTTC
CAWGLTGQLYEQYF
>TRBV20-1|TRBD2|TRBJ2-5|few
TGCAGTGCTAGAGATCTAGCGGGGGGCTCGGGAGAGACCCAGTACTTC
CSARDLAGGSGETQYF
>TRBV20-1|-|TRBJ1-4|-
TGCAGTGCTAGTCGCAGGTTCGATGAAAAACTGTTTTTT
CSASRRFDEKLFF